What follows is one T cell receptor (beta chain) and its context. Per the study methods: Amplification with reference gene primers provided the estimates of nucleated cell counts. The repertoire was sequenced with immunoSEQ multiplex PCR; TCRdb's copy has only in-frame clones and lacks some. That table is the source of V, J and clone size, and D and trimming were worked out from the DNA. This table has 90,000 to 140,000 clones, around 76% appearing once. These data come from a study of blood T cell repertoires in COVID-19. Study context: Specimens from acute and convalescent COVID-19 originated in the United States, Italy and Spain. The cDNA or gDNA used as material had been derived from T cells, B-cell-depleted T cells, or PBMCs.

The CDR3 consists of 14 residues. Trimming cost V 6 bases and J 4 bases, with 13 bases left between them. Germline CDR1 is MDHEN and CDR2 is SYDVKM. J is TRBJ1-5 and V is TRBV28; D perhaps matches TRBD1 (6 bases). Material: peripheral blood. This TCR was sampled from a woman in her seventies with acute or convalescent COVID-19. For the CDR3, the DNA is TGTGCCAGCAGGCCCGGGACATTTAATCAGCCCCAGCATTTT. Its translation is CASRPGTFNQPQHF.